The 22 T cell receptor beta chains below all came from one sample that was sequenced in a study of blood T cell repertoires in COVID-19 (dated by TCRdb to about 2020). Library preparation employed the immunoSEQ multiplex PCR assay. In its TCRdb copy, this immuneACCESS table keeps in-frame sequences only and misses some clones. Where compared with another copy, unresolved V genes explain less than half of these, and the others have no known cause. The sample data list 200,000 or so clones, and approximately 90% of these were observed just once. About 2.5% of the sample is taken by the ten largest. Input material: PBMCs or T cells enriched from blood (not recorded which). Every receptor here comes from a woman in her thirties or forties with acute COVID-19.

The chain uses TRBV7-9 and TRBJ2-1; a weak D match, TRBD2 (5 bases). Germline V lookup: CDR1 SEHNR, CDR2 FQNEAQ (reference sequence). The germline V and J ends were trimmed by 0 bases and 8 bases, with 14 bases remaining between them. The CDR3 covers 15 residues. The CDR3 region has the DNA TGTGCCAGCAGCTTAGCGGGAGAAGGCAGGCATGAGCAGTTCTTC. As protein: CASSLAGEGRHEQFF.

CDR3 bases: TGTGCCAGCAGCCTTTTATCGGGGGAGCTGTTTTTT. Amino acid sequence: CASSLLSGELFF. The chain couples TRBV11-2 to TRBJ2-2, with no clear D. Trimming pared 5 bases from V and 8 bases from J, leaving 9 bases between. CDR1 and CDR2 (germline): SGHAT, FQNNGV. The CDR3 contains 12 residues.

The chain carries TRBV5-1 and TRBJ2-7; 7 nucleotides line up with TRBD1. There are 14 residues in the CDR3. CDR1 is SGHRS, CDR2 YFSETQ, per germline. With 1 base clipped from V and 2 bases from J, the junction kept 3 bases outside the gene matches. Here the CDR3 reads CASSLQGVTYEQYF. The CDR3 DNA is TGCGCCAGCAGCTTGCAGGGGGTGACCTACGAGCAGTACTTC. Filled out from reference TRBV5-1 and TRBJ2-7, the complete variable domain reads KAGVTQTPRYLIKTRGQQVTLSCSPISGHRSVSWYQQTPGQGLQFLFEYFSETQRNKGNFPGRFSGRQFSNSRSEMNVSTLELGDSALYLCASSLQGVTYEQYFGPGTRLTVT.

The V and J genes are TRBV2 and TRBJ2-2; 8 bases are shared with TRBD1. V gave up 4 bases and J gave up 9 bases; unmatched junction bases: 4. This CDR3 contains 13 residues. The germline gives CDR1 SNHLY, CDR2 FYNNEI. The CDR3: CASSAWTGRELFF. The DNA of the CDR3 is TGTGCCAGCAGTGCCTGGACAGGGAGGGAGCTGTTTTTT. Together with reference TRBV2 and TRBJ2-2, the CDR3 gives the full variable domain: EPEVTQTPSHQVTQMGQEVILRCVPISNHLYFYWYRQILGQKVEFLVSFYNNEISEKSEIFDDQFSVERPDGSNFTLKIRSTKLEDSAMYFCASSAWTGRELFFGEGSRLTVL.

V gene TRBV5-4 combines with J gene TRBJ2-5, with 10 bases that match TRBD1. V lost 1 base and J lost 5; bases outside the gene matches: 11. Germline CDR1 and CDR2: SGHNT and YYREEE (reference sequence). The CDR3 extends over 17 amino acids. This CDR3 is CASSLMVGGQGRETQYF. The CDR3 DNA follows: TGTGCCAGCAGCTTGATGGTCGGGGGACAGGGGAGGGAGACCCAGTACTTC.

The chain employs TRBV6-1 and TRBJ1-1, with D possibly TRBD1 on 5 matching bases. Trimming cost V 3 bases and J 1 base, with 9 bases left between them. The CDR3 covers 14 residues. Looked up from germline, CDR1 is MNHNS and CDR2 is SASEGT. CDR3 loop: CASSDRVPNTEAFF. The CDR3 DNA reads as TGTGCCAGCAGTGACAGGGTCCCGAACACTGAAGCTTTCTTT.

This sequence joins TRBV21-1 and TRBJ2-2; the tabulated D call, TRBD2, remains unverified against the DNA. TRBV21-1 is designated a pseudogene. The CDR3 spans 17 residues. The CDR3 DNA is TGTGCCAGCAGCAACGATCGTCTAGCGGACAACACCGGGGAGCTGTTTTTT. This sequence encodes CASSNDRLADNTGELFF.

As to this clone: Different DNA sequences within this sample yield the same CDR3. The V call is TRBV2, the J call TRBJ1-2; TRBD1 might be the D (6 bases). Germline loops: CDR1 SNHLY, CDR2 FYNNEI. The CDR3 loop spans 13 amino acids. V was shortened by 5 bases and J by 2 bases, with 9 bases between the two germline ends. The CDR3 sequence: CASSPQGNYGYTF. The CDR3, as DNA: TGTGCCAGCAGTCCCCAGGGGAACTATGGCTACACCTTC.

This chain links TRBV5-6 with TRBJ1-5; TRBD1 agrees at 8 bases. Germline trimming cut 2 bases from V and 3 bases from J; bases unmatched to any gene: 13. Germline V lookup: CDR1 SGHDT, CDR2 YYEEEE. This CDR3 is 18 amino acids long. The CDR3 nucleotides are TGTGCCAGCAGCTTCGGCCCGGGGACAGGACTTCACAATCAGCCCCAGCATTTT. It translates to CASSFGPGTGLHNQPQHF.

The gene calls are TRBV30 and TRBJ1-3; D is uncertain. The V gene's germline CDR1 is GTSNPN and CDR2 SVGIG (reference sequence). Trimming cost V 8 bases and J 0 bases, with 11 bases left between them. The CDR3 length is 13 residues. CDR3 protein: CAGTRDSGNTIYF. In nucleotides, the CDR3 is TGTGCCGGAACACGGGACTCTGGAAACACCATATATTTT.

This sequence joins TRBV5-4 and TRBJ2-7; 8 bases fit TRBD2. The CDR3 sequence is 13 residues long. Germline CDR1 is SGHNT and CDR2 is YYREEE (reference sequence). Losses at the gene ends were 2 bases for V and 3 bases for J; bases not matched to a gene: 1. CDR3 coding DNA: TGTGCCAGCAGCTTCCGGGAGGGCTACGAGCAGTACTTC. It specifies CASSFREGYEQYF.

V and J are TRBV11-2 and TRBJ1-1, with D tentatively TRBD1 (5 bases). The CDR3 has 15 residues. The germline CDR1 and CDR2 sequences are SGHAT and FQNNGV. V dropped 5 bases and J dropped 3 bases, with 16 bases sitting between them. CDR3 coding DNA: TGTGCCAGCAGCCCCGCCCGGGGGTCCTACACTGAAGCTTTCTTT. This translates into CASSPARGSYTEAFF.

The CDR3 DNA is TGTGCCAGCAGCCCCGGGGGACAGGGGACAGTCCCTACCTACGAGCAGTACGTC. This translates into CASSPGGQGTVPTYEQYV. The chain links TRBV21-1 to TRBJ2-7; TRBD1, the table's D call, lacks a check against the DNA. TRBV21-1 is annotated as a pseudogene. The CDR3 spans 18 residues.

This chain links TRBV10-3 with TRBJ1-1; D is perhaps TRBD1 (6 bases). This CDR3 has 14 amino acids. V lost 6 bases and J 9 bases, leaving 20 bases between the germline ends. Germline V gene data show CDR1 as ENHRY and CDR2 as SYGVKD. As DNA, the CDR3 is TGTGCCATCAGGACTTCGGGGCAGGGGTATCAAGCTTTCTTT. Translating it yields CAIRTSGQGYQAFF.

This chain joins TRBV5-8 and TRBJ2-5; 8 nucleotides match TRBD1. Trimming at V came to 4 bases and at J to 5 bases, leaving 7 bases not matched to a gene. CDR3 length: 14 residues. Looked up from germline, CDR1 is SGHTS and CDR2 is YDEGEE. In DNA, the CDR3 is TGTGCCAGCAGCCCAGGACAGGGAGTGGAGACCCAGTACTTC. Its translation is CASSPGQGVETQYF.

This chain connects TRBV7-9 to TRBJ1-5, with D perhaps matching TRBD1 (6 bases). CDR1 is SEHNR, CDR2 FQNEAQ, per germline (reference sequence). This CDR3 spans 16 amino acids. V was shortened by 5 bases and J by 2 bases, with 16 bases between the two germline ends. The CDR3 spells CASSQNRVGRNQPQHF. In nucleotides, the CDR3 is TGTGCCAGCAGCCAAAACAGGGTTGGGCGCAATCAGCCCCAGCATTTT. Drawing the rest from reference TRBV7-9 and TRBJ1-5, the complete variable domain is DTGVSQNPRHKITKRGQNVTFRCDPISEHNRLYWYRQTLGQGPEFLTYFQNEAQLEKSRLLSDRFSAERPKGSFSTLEIQRTEQGDSAMYLCASSQNRVGRNQPQHFGDGTRLSIL.

This chain links TRBV5-1 with TRBJ2-7; 11 positions match TRBD1. The length of the CDR3 is 14 residues. V lost 3 bases to trimming and J lost 5 bases; unmatched junction nucleotides: 4. Germline V gene lookup returns CDR1 SGHRS and CDR2 YFSETQ. CDR3 bases: TGCGCCAGCAGCTGGGGGACAGGGGGAAACGAGCAGTACTTC. Amino acids: CASSWGTGGNEQYF.

V is TRBV7-2 and J is TRBJ2-1, with D hard to call. Trimming cost V 6 bases and J 5 bases, with 17 bases left between them. This CDR3 comprises 15 residues. Germline V CDR1 and CDR2: SGHTA, FQGNSA. The CDR3: CASRAWSDGNNEQFF. In DNA, the CDR3 is TGTGCCAGCAGGGCGTGGAGTGACGGAAACAATGAGCAGTTCTTC.

The V call is TRBV2, the J call TRBJ2-1, with 9 bases lining up with TRBD2. V lost 1 base and J lost 8; bases outside the gene matches: 3. The germline V gene encodes CDR1 SNHLY and CDR2 FYNNEI. The length of the CDR3 is 14 residues. CDR3 nucleotide sequence: TGTGCCAGCAGTGAAGTAGCGGGAGATGATGAGCAGTTCTTC. Translating gives CASSEVAGDDEQFF.

The chain combines TRBV25-1 with TRBJ2-7, with D perhaps matching TRBD1 (7 bases). V lost 11 bases and J lost 3, with 11 bases in between. Germline CDR1 is MGHDK and CDR2 is SYGVNS. The CDR3 consists of 11 residues. The CDR3 bases are TGTGCCGCAGGGGGGATCTACGAGCAGTACTTC. It is translated as CAAGGIYEQYF.

This clone has a handful of counts. The V call is TRBV3-1 (or the pseudogene TRBV3-2), the J call TRBJ1-1, with a weak D call TRBD1 (6 bases). The CDR3 is made up of 13 amino acids. Germline CDR1 LGHDT, CDR2 YNNKEL (reference sequence). V was pared by 1 base and J by 6 bases, with 9 bases between. The CDR3 nucleotides read TGTGCCAGCAGCCAAGCACAGGGCGCTGAAGCTTTCTTT. Its protein product is CASSQAQGAEAFF.

This clone showed up just a few times. V gene TRBV7-6 combines with J gene TRBJ2-5; TRBD1 matches at 8 bases. The CDR3 consists of 14 residues. The V and J ends lost 1 base and 5 bases, in that order; junction bases with no gene match: 3. The germline V gene encodes CDR1 SGHVS and CDR2 FNYEAQ. The DNA of the CDR3 is TGTGCCAGCAGCTTAGGGACAGGGACGGAGACCCAGTACTTC. Translated, it gives CASSLGTGTETQYF.